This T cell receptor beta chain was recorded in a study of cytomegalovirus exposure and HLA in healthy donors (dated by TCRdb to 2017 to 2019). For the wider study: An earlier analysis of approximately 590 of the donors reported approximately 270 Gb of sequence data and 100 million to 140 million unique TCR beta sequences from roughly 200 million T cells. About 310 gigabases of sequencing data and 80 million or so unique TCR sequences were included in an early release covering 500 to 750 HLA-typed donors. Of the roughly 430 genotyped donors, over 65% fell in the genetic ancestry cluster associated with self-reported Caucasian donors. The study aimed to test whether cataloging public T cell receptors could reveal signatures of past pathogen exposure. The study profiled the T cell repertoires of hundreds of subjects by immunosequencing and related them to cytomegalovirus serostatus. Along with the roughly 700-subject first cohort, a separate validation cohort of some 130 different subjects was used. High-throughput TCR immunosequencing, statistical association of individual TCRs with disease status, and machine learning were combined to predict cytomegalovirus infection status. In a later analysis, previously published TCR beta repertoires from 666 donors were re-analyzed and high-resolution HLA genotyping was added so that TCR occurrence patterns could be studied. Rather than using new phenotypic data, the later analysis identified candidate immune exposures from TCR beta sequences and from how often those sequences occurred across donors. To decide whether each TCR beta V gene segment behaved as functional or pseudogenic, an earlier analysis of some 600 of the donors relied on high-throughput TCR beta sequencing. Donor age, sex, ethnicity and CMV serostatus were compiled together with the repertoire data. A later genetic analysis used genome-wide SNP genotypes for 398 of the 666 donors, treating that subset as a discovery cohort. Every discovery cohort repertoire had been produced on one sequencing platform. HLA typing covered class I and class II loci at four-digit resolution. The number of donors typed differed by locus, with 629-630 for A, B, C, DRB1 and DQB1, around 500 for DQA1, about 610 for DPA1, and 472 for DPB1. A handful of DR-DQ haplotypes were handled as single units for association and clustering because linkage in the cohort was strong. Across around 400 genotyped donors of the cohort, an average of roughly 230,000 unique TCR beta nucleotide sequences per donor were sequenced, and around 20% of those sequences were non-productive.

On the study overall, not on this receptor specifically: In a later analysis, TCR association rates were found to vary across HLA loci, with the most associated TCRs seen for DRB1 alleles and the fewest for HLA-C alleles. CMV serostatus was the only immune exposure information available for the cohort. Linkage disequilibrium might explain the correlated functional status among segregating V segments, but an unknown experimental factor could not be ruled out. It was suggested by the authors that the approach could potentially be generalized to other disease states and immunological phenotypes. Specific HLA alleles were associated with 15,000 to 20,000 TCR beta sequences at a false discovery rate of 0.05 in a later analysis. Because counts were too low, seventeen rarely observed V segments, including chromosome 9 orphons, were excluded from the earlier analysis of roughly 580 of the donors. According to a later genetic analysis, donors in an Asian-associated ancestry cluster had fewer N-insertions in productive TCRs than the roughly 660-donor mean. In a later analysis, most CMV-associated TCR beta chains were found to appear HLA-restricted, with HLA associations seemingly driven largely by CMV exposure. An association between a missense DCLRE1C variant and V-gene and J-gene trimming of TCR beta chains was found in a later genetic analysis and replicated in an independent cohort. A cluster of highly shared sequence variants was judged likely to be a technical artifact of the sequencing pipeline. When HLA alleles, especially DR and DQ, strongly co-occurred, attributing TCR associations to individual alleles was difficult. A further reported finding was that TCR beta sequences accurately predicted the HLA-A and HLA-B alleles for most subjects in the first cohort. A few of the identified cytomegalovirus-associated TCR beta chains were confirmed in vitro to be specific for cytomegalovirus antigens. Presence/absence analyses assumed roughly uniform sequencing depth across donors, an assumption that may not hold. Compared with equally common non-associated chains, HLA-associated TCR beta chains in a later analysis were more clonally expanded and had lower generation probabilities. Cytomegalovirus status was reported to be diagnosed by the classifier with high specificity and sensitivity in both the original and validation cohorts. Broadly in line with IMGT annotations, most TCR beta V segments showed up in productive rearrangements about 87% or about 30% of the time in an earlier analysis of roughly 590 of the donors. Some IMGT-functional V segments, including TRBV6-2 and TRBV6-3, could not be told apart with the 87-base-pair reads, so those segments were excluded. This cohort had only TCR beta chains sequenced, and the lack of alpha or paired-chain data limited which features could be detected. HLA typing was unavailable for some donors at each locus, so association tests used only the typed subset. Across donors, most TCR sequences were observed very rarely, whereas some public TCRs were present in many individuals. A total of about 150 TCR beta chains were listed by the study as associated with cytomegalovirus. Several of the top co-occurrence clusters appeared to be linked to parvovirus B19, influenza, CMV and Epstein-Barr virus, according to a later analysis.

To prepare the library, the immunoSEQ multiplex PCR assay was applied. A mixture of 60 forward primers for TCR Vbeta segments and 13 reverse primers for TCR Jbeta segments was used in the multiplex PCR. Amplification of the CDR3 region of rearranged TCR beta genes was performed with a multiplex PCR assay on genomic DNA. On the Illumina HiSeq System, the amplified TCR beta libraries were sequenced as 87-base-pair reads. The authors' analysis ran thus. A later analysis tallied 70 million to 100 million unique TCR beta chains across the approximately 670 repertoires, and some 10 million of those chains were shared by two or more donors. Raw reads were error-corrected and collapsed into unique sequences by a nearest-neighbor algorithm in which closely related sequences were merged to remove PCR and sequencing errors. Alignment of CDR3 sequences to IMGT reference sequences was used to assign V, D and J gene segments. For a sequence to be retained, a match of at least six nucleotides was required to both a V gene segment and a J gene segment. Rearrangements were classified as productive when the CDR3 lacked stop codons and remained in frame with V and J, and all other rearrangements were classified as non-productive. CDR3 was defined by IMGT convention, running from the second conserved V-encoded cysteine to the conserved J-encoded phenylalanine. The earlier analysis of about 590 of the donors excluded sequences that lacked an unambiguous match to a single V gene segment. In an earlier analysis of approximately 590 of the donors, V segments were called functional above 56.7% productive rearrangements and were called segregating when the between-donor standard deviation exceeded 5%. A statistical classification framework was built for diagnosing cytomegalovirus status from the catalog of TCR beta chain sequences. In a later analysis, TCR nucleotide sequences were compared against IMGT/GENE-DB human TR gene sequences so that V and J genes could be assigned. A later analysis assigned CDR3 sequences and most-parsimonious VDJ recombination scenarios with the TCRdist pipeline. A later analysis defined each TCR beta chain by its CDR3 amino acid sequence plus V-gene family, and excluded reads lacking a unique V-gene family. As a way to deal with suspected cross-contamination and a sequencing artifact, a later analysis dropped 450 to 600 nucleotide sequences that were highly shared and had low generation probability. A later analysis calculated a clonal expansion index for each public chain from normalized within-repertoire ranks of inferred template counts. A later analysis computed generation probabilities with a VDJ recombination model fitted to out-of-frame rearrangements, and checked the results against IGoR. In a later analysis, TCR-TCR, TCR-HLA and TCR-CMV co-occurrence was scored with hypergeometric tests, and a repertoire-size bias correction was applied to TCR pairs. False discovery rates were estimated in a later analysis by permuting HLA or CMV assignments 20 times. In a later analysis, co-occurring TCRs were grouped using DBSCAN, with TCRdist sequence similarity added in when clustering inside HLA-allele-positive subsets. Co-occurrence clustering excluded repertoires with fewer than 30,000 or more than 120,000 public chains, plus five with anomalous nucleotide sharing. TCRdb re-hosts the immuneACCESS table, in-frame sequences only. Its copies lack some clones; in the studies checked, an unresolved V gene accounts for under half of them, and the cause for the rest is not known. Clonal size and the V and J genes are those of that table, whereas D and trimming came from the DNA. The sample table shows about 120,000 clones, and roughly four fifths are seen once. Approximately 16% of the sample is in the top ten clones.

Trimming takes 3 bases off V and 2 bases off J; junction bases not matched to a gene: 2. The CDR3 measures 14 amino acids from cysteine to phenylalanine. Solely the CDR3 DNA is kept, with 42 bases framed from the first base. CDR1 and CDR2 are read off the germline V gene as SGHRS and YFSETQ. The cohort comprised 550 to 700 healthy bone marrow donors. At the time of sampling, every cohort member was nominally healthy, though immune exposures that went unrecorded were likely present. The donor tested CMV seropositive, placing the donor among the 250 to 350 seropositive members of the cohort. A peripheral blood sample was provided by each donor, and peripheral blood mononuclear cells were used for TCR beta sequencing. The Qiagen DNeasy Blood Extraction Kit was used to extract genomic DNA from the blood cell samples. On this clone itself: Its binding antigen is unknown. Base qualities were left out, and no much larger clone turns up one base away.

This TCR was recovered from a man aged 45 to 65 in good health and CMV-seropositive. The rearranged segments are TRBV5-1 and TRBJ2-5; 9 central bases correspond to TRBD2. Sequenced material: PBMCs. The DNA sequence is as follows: TGCGCCAGCAGCTATAGCGGGGGACAAGAGACCCAGTACTTC. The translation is CASSYSGGQETQYF.